This T cell receptor (beta chain) appears in the sequencing data of a study of CD8+CD57+ T cells in acquired aplastic anemia. Those patients picked for sequencing had displayed CD8+CD57+ cell expansion on flow cytometry. The study profiled TCR beta VDJ and CDR3 using genomic DNA as template. TCRdb fed the reads into MiXCR, producing one record per CDR3 protein. In the table there are about 180,000 distinct CDR3 sequences, roughly 65% of which are singletons. Turning to this clonotype: Germline is not matched at one junction end, which may reflect a read error.

The CDR3 sequence is 12 residues long. Germline CDR1 LNHDA, CDR2 SQIVND (reference sequence). Sequenced input: sorted CD4+, CD8+, or CD8+CD57+ T cells (not recorded which) from PBMCs. This clonotype was sampled from a human donor with aplastic anemia. V gene TRBV19 combines with J gene TRBJ2-7; TRBD2 aligns across 13 bases. CDR3 sequence (DNA): TGTGCCACCAGACTAGCGGGGGGCGAGCGGTACTTC. This gives the protein CATRLAGGERYF.